These 2 T cell receptor beta chains came from one sample sequenced in a study of blood T cells in healthy people across ages. Primers used in a second PCR of roughly 6 to 11 cycles were a sample-barcoded 5' primer and a J-beta primer mix. MiXCR was run by TCRdb on the 5' RACE reads, yielding one entry per CDR3 protein. The data hold around 2 million distinct CDR3 sequences, with about two fifths observed a single time. The specimen was blood. The receptors here all came from a human donor in good health.

This clonotype has just a few counts. The CDR3 loop reads CSARDLDSFRGYTF. The CDR3 region has the DNA TGCAGTGCTAGAGATCTCGACAGCTTCCGGGGCTACACCTTC. The chain couples TRBV20-1 to TRBJ1-2; perhaps TRBD1 as D (5 bases). This CDR3 region has 14 residues. Between the trimmed V and J ends, which lost 0 bases and 8 bases, there was a span of 16 bases. CDR1 DFQATT and CDR2 SNEGSKA come from the germline V gene (reference sequence).

This clonotype turned up a few times. This rearrangement joins TRBV27 to TRBJ2-7; the D gene is possibly TRBD2 (6 bases). The germline gives CDR1 MNHEY, CDR2 SMNVEV (reference sequence). The CDR3 has 14 residues. V was trimmed by 2 bases and J by 4 bases, leaving 12 bases between them. The CDR3 DNA is TGTGCCAGCAGTTTACGGGGGAGTCAGTACGAGCAGTACTTC. Its protein is CASSLRGSQYEQYF.